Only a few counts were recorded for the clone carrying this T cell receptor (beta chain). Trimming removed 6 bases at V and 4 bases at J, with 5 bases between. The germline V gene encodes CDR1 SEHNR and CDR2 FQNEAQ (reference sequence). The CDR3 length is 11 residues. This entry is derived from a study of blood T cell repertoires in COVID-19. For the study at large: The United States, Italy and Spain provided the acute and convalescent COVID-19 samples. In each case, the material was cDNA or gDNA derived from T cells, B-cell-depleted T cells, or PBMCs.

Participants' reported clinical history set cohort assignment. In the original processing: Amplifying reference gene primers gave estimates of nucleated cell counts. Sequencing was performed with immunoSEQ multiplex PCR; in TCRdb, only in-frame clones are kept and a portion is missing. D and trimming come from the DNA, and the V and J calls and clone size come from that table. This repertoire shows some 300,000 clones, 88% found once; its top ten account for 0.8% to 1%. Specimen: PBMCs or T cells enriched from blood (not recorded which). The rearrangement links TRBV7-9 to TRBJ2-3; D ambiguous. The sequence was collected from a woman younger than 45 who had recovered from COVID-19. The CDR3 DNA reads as TGTGCCAGCAGGGTAGCAGATACGCAGTATTTT. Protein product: CASRVADTQYF.